Shown below are 13 T cell receptor beta chains from a single sample sequenced in a study of control samples from healthy donors and cancer patients. TCRdb's copy holds only in-frame clones and misses some; the assay was immunoSEQ multiplex PCR. The table shows fewer than 130,000 clones, with approximately 87% occurring only once. Sequenced: PBMCs. Source of these receptors: a woman aged 55 to 70 with lung cancer.

This rearrangement joins TRBV29-1 to TRBJ1-5; 11 bases align to TRBD1. V lost 6 bases to trimming and J lost 5 bases; unmatched junction nucleotides: 6. Germline V gene data show CDR1 as SQVTM and CDR2 as ANQGSEA. The CDR3 length is 14 residues. The DNA of the CDR3 is TGCAGCGTCGGGACAGGGGGAGTACATCAGCCCCAGCATTTT. Its translation is CSVGTGGVHQPQHF.

V is TRBV6-5 and J is TRBJ1-4; TRBD1 aligns across 7 bases. CDR3 length equals 16 residues. CDR1 MNHEY and CDR2 SVGAGI come from the germline V gene. The V gene end was trimmed by 0 bases and the J gene end by 4 bases; junction bases not matched to a gene: 5. The CDR3: CASSYSIRDSNEKLFF. The CDR3 nucleotides are TGTGCCAGCAGTTACTCCATCCGGGACAGTAATGAAAAACTGTTTTTT.

The J gene is TRBJ1-1, the V gene TRBV7-9, with a possible D match to TRBD1 (5 bases). The CDR3 consists of 12 residues. Trimming took 7 bases from V and 1 from J, leaving 7 bases between them. Germline V gene sequence: CDR1 SEHNR, CDR2 FQNEAQ (reference sequence). The CDR3 DNA follows: TGTGCCAGCACCGGACAGAACACTGAAGCTTTCTTT. This translates into CASTGQNTEAFF.

The J gene is TRBJ2-2, the V gene TRBV12-3 or TRBV12-4; 8 nucleotides match TRBD1. V was clipped by 4 bases and J by 6 bases; unmatched bases: 1. This CDR3 has 13 residues. Here the CDR3 reads CASSSDRAGELFF. The CDR3 DNA reads TGTGCCAGCAGTTCGGACAGGGCCGGGGAGCTGTTTTTT.

The chain uses TRBV19 and TRBJ2-1; D ambiguous. The CDR3 contains 15 residues. The germline V and J ends were trimmed by 6 bases and 4 bases, with 16 bases remaining between them. Germline CDR1 and CDR2: LNHDA and SQIVND (reference sequence). In DNA form, the CDR3 reads TGTGCCAGTAGCCCGGGCCTTGTTCTTTACAATGAGCAGTTCTTC. It specifies CASSPGLVLYNEQFF.

This rearrangement joins TRBV6-5 to TRBJ1-5; 7 nucleotides agree with TRBD1. The CDR3 extends over 15 amino acids. V was clipped by 0 bases and J by 5 bases; unmatched bases: 4. Germline-derived CDR1 and CDR2 are MNHEY and SVGAGI. The CDR3 is CASSYSPGTDQPQHF. CDR3 DNA sequence: TGTGCCAGCAGTTACTCCCCCGGGACAGATCAGCCCCAGCATTTT.

This clone was seen a single time. V is TRBV19 and J is TRBJ1-6; 7 bases align to TRBD1. Germline CDR1 LNHDA, CDR2 SQIVND (reference sequence). The V and J ends lost 5 bases and 5 bases, in that order; junction bases with no gene match: 6. CDR3 size: 15 residues. CDR3 nucleotide sequence: TGTGCCAGTAGTGTACGGGACAGCCATAATTCACCCCTCCACTTT. Its translation: CASSVRDSHNSPLHF. Looking up the rest from reference TRBV19 and TRBJ1-6 gives the full variable domain: DGGITQSPKYLFRKEGQNVTLSCEQNLNHDAMYWYRQDPGQGLRLIYYSQIVNDFQKGDIAEGYSVSREKKESFPLTVTSAQKNPTAFYLCASSVRDSHNSPLHFGNGTRLTVT.

The table lists this clone with a count of one. The J gene is TRBJ1-4, the V gene TRBV28, with no clear D. The CDR3 has 14 residues. Germline V gene data show CDR1 as MDHEN and CDR2 as SYDVKM. Trimming shortened V by 3 bases and J by 2 bases, and 7 bases separated the two germline ends. The chain's CDR3 is CASSFRATNEKLFF. CDR3 nucleotide sequence: TGTGCCAGCAGTTTTAGGGCGACTAATGAAAAACTGTTTTTT.

This clone has a single count. The chain couples TRBV30 to TRBJ2-7, with TRBD1 matching over 7 bases. This CDR3 is built from 12 residues. Germline CDR1 and CDR2: GTSNPN and SVGIG (reference sequence). The V gene end was trimmed by 4 bases and the J gene end by 4 bases; junction bases not matched to a gene: 4. DNA for the CDR3: TGTGCCTGGACAAGACAGGGATACGAGCAGTACTTC. Translation: CAWTRQGYEQYF.

The chain is built from TRBV19 and TRBJ1-1; 7 bases are shared with TRBD1. The CDR3 has 15 residues. Germline CDR1 is LNHDA and CDR2 is SQIVND (reference sequence). The junction had 11 bases not matched to a gene; V was cut back by 4 bases and J by 6 bases. CDR3 sequence: CASSTRQGSGSEAFF. Written as DNA, the CDR3 is TGTGCCAGTAGTACCCGACAGGGATCGGGTTCTGAAGCTTTCTTT.

The CDR3, as DNA: TGTGCCAGCAGCCAATCTTCGGGGGGGCAGCCCCAGCATTTT. Translation: CASSQSSGGQPQHF. The chain has TRBV16 and TRBJ1-5; D may be TRBD1 (5 bases). The CDR3 is 14 amino acids. Trimming stripped 0 bases from V and 7 bases from J, with 10 bases between. Germline assignment: CDR1 KGHSY and CDR2 FQNENV.

The chain employs TRBV3-1 (or the pseudogene TRBV3-2) and TRBJ2-1; D is uncertain. This CDR3 has 13 residues. Looked up from germline, CDR1 is LGHDT and CDR2 is YNNKEL (reference sequence). V lost 1 base, J lost 3 bases, and 4 bases lay in between. Here the CDR3 reads CASSQANYNEQFF. DNA for the CDR3: TGTGCCAGCAGCCAAGCTAACTACAATGAGCAGTTCTTC.

V gene TRBV5-1 combines with J gene TRBJ1-1; D is perhaps TRBD1 (5 bases). The length of the CDR3 is 15 residues. V lost 6 bases to trimming and J lost 1 base, with 16 bases between them. Looked up from germline, CDR1 is SGHRS and CDR2 is YFSETQ. Here the CDR3 DNA reads TGCGCCAGCAATTCTGGGCGGGGGTCGAACACTGAAGCTTTCTTT. Amino acids: CASNSGRGSNTEAFF. The complete variable domain, with remaining parts taken from reference TRBV5-1 and TRBJ1-1, reads KAGVTQTPRYLIKTRGQQVTLSCSPISGHRSVSWYQQTPGQGLQFLFEYFSETQRNKGNFPGRFSGRQFSNSRSEMNVSTLELGDSALYLCASNSGRGSNTEAFFGQGTRLTVV.